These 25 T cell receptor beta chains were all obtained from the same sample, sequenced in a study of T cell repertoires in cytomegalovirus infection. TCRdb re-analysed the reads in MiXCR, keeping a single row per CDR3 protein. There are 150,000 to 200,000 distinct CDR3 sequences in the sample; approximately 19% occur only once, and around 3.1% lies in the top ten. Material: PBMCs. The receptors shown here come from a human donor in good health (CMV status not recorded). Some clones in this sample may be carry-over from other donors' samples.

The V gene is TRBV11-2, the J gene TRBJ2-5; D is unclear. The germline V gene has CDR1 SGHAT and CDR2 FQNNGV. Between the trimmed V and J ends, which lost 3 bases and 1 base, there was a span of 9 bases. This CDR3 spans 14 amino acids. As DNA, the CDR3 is TGTGCCAGCAGCTTTGCCATTGTCCAAGAGACCCAGTACTTC. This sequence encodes CASSFAIVQETQYF.

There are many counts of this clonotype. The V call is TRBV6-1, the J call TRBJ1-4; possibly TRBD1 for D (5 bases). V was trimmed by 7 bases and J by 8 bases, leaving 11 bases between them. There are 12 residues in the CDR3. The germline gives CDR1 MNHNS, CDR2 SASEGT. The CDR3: CASKTGLEKLFF. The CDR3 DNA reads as TGTGCCAGCAAGACGGGGCTCGAAAAACTGTTTTTT.

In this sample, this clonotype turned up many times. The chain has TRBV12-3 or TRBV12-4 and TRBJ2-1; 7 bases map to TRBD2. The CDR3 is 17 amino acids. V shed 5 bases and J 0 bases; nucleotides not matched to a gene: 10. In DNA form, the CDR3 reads TGTGCCAGCAGTCTCCTAGCGGAGCTTTTCTCCTACAATGAGCAGTTCTTC. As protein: CASSLLAELFSYNEQFF.

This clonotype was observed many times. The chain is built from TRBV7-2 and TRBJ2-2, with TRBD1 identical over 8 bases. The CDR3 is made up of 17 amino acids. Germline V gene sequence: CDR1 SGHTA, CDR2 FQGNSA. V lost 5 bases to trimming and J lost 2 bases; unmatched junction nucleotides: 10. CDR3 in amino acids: CASSTKPRGHNTGELFF. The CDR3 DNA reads TGTGCCAGCAGCACAAAACCCAGGGGGCACAACACCGGGGAGCTGTTTTTT. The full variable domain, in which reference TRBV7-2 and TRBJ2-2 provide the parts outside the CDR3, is GAGVSQSPSNKVTEKGKDVELRCDPISGHTALYWYRQSLGQGLEFLIYFQGNSAPDKSGLPSDRFSAERTGGSVSTLTIQRTQQEDSAVYLCASSTKPRGHNTGELFFGEGSRLTVL.

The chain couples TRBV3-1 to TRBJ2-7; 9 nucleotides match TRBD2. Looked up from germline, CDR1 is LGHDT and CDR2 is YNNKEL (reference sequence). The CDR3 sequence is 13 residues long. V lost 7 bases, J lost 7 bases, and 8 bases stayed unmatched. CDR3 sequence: CASNLAGTREQYF. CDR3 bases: TGTGCCAGCAACCTAGCGGGGACAAGGGAGCAGTACTTC.

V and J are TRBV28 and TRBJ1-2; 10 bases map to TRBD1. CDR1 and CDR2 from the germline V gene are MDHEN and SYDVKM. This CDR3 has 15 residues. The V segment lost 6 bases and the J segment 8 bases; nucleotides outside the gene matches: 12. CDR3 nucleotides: TGTGCCAGCAGCCCCGGGGGACAGGGGTCTAGGGGCTACACCTTC. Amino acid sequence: CASSPGGQGSRGYTF.

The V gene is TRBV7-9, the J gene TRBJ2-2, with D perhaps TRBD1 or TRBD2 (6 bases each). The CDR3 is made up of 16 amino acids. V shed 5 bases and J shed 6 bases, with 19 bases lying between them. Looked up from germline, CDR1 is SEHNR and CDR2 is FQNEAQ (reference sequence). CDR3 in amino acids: CASSGSRGPSAGELFF. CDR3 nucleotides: TGTGCCAGCAGCGGTTCACGGGGGCCCTCCGCCGGGGAGCTGTTTTTT.

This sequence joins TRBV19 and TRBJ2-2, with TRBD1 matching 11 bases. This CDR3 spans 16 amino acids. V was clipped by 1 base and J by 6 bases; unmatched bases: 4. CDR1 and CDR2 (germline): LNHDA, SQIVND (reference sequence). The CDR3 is CASSIGGTGGSGELFF. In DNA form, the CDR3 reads TGTGCCAGTAGTATAGGAGGGACAGGGGGTTCCGGGGAGCTGTTTTTT.

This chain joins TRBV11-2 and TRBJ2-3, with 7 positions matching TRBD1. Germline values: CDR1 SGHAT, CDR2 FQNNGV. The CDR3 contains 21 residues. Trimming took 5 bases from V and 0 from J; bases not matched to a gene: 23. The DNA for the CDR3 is TGTGCCAGCAGCCCCCGGGCGGACAGGCGGATTTCTAGAACTAGCACAGATACGCAGTATTTT. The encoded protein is CASSPRADRRISRTSTDTQYF.

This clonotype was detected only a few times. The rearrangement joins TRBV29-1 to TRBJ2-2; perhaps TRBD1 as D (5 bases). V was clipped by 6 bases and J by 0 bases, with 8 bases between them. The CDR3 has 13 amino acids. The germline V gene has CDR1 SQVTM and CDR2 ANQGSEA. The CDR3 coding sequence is TGCAGCGTACAGGCCTCGAACACCGGGGAGCTGTTTTTT. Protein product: CSVQASNTGELFF.

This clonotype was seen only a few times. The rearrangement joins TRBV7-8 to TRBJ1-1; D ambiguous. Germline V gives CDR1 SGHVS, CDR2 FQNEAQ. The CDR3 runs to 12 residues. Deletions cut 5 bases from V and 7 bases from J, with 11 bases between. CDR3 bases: TGTGCCAGCAGCCGGCGGAGTCTTGAAGCTTTCTTT. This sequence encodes CASSRRSLEAFF.

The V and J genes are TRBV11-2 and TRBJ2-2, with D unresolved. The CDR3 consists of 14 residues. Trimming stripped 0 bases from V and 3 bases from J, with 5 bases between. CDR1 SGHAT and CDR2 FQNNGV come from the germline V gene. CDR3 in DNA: TGTGCCAGCAGCTTAGATACGGACACCGGGGAGCTGTTTTTT. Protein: CASSLDTDTGELFF.

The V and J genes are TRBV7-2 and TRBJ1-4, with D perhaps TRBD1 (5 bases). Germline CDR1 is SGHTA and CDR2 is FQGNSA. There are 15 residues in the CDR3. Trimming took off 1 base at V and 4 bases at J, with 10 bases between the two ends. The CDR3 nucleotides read TGTGCCAGCAGCTTAGGTGGGGGACGTAATGAAAAACTGTTTTTT. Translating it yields CASSLGGGRNEKLFF.

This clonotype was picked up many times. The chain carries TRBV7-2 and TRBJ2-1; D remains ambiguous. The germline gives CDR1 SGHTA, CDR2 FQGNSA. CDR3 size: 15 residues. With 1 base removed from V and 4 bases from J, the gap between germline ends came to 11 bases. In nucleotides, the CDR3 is TGTGCCAGCAGCTTAGGTGGAGACGGATACAATGAGCAGTTCTTC. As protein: CASSLGGDGYNEQFF.

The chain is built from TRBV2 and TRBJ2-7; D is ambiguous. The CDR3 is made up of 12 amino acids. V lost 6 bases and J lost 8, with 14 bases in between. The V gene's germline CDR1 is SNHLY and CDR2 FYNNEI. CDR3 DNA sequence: TGTGCCAGCAGCCCAAACGCAGAAAAGCAGTACTTC. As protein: CASSPNAEKQYF.

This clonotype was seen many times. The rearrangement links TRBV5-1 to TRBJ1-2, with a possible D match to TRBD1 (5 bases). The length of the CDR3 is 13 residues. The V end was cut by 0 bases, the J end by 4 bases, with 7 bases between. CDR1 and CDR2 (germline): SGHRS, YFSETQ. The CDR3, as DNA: TGCGCCAGCAGCTTGGAGGGGCCCTATGGCTACACCTTC. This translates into CASSLEGPYGYTF.

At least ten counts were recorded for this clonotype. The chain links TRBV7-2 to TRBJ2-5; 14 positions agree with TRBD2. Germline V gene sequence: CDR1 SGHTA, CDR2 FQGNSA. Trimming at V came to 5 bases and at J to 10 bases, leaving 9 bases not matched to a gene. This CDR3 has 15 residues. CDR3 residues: CASSMTGTSGRGQYF. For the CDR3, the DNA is TGTGCCAGCAGCATGACCGGGACTAGCGGGAGAGGCCAGTACTTC.

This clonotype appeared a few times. CDR3 sequence: CASSPGQGSRSPLHF. CDR3 bases: TGTGCCAGCAGCCCGGGACAGGGAAGTAGGTCACCCCTCCACTTT. The V and J genes are TRBV28 and TRBJ1-6, with 9 nucleotides matching TRBD1. CDR1 and CDR2 from the germline V gene are MDHEN and SYDVKM. Trimming took 6 bases from V and 10 from J; bases not matched to a gene: 10. The CDR3 has 15 residues.

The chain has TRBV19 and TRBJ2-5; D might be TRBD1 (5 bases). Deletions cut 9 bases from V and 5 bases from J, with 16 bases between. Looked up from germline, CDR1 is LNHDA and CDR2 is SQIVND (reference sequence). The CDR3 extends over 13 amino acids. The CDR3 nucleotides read TGTGCCAGCTCGGACACCACGATTGAGACCCAGTACTTC. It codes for CASSDTTIETQYF.

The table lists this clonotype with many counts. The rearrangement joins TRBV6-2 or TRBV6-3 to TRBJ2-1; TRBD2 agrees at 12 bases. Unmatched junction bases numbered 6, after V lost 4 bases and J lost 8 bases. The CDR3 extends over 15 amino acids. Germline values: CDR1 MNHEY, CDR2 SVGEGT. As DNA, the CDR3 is TGTGCCAGCAGTTTCGGACTAGCGGGAAGGGATGAGCAGTTCTTC. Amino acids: CASSFGLAGRDEQFF.

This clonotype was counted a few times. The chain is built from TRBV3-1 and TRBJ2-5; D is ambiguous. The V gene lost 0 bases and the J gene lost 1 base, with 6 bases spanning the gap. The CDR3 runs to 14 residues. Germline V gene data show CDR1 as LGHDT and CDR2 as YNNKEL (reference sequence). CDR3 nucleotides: TGTGCCAGCAGCCAAGATTTCGGCCAAGAGACCCAGTACTTC. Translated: CASSQDFGQETQYF.

Written as DNA, the CDR3 is TGTGCCATCAGTGAACTAGGGGATGAGCAGTTCTTC. It is translated as CAISELGDEQFF. J is TRBJ2-1 and V is TRBV10-3; D is perhaps TRBD1 or TRBD2 (5 bases each). This CDR3 is built from 12 residues. Trimming left V 3 bases short and J 8 bases short, with 8 bases between. The V gene's germline CDR1 is ENHRY and CDR2 SYGVKD.

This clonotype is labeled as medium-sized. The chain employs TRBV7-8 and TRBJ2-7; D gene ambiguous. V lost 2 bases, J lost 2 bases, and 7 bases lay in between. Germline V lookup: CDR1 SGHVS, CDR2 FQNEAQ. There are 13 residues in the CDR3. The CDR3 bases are TGTGCCAGCAGCTTAAGACTGACCTACGAGCAGTACTTC. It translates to CASSLRLTYEQYF.

This chain's CDR3 is CASSRLRDGYEKLFF. The CDR3 nucleotides are TGTGCCAGCAGTCGTCTCCGGGACGGATATGAAAAACTGTTTTTT. The chain has TRBV28 and TRBJ1-4; TRBD1 might be the D (5 bases). The CDR3 has 15 residues. Germline V CDR1 and CDR2: MDHEN, SYDVKM. The germline V and J ends were trimmed by 5 bases and 6 bases, with 16 bases remaining between them.

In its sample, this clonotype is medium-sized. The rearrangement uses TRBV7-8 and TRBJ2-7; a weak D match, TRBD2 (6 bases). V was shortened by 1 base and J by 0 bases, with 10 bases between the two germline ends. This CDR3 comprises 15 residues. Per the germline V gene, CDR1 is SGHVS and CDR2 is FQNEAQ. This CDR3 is CASSLGAGSSYEQYF. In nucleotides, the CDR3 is TGTGCCAGCAGCTTAGGGGCGGGGAGCTCCTACGAGCAGTACTTC. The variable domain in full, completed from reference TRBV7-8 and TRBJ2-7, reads GAGVSQSPRYKVAKRGQDVALRCDPISGHVSLFWYQQALGQGPEFLTYFQNEAQLDKSGLPSDRFFAERPEGSVSTLKIQRTQQEDSAVYLCASSLGAGSSYEQYFGPGTRLTVT.